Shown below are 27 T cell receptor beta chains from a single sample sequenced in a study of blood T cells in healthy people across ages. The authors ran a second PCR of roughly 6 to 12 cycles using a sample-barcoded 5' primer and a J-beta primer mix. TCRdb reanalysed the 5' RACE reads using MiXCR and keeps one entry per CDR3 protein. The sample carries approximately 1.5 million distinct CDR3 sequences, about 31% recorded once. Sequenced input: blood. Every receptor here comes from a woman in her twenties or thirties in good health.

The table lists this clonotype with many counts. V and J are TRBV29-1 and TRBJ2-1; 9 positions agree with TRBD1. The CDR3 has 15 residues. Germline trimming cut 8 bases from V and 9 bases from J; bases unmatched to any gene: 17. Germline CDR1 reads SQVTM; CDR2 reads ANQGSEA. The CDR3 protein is CSTNKPGQGLGEQFF. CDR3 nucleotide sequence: TGCAGCACTAACAAACCGGGACAGGGTTTGGGTGAGCAGTTCTTC.

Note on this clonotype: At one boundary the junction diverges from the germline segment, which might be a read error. For the CDR3, the DNA is TGCGCCAGCAGCTCAGGAGGGGGAACCTATGGCTGCACCTTC. Amino acid sequence: CASSSGGGTYGCTF. The gene calls are TRBV5-1 and TRBJ1-2; possible D gene TRBD1, 6 bases. The CDR3 spans 14 residues. Germline assignment: CDR1 SGHRS and CDR2 YFSETQ.

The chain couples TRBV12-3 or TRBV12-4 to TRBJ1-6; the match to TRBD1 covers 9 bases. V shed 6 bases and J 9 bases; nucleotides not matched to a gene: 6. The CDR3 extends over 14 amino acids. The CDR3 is CASRPGQGPSPLHF. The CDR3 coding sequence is TGTGCCAGCAGGCCGGGACAGGGTCCTTCACCCCTCCACTTT.

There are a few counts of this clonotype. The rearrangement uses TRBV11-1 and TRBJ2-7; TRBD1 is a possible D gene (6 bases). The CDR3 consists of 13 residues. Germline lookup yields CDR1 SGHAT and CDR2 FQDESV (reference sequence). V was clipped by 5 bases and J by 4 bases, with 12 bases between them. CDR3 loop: CASSQTTGYEQYF. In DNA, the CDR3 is TGTGCCAGCAGCCAAACTACAGGGTACGAGCAGTACTTC.

CDR3: CASSRTPSPLHF. The CDR3 DNA follows: TGTGCCAGCAGTCGTACCCCATCACCCCTCCACTTT. The V and J genes are TRBV14 and TRBJ1-6; D remains ambiguous. Per the germline V gene, CDR1 is SGHDN and CDR2 is FVKESK. V lost 6 bases and J 10 bases, leaving 10 bases between the germline ends. The CDR3 sequence is 12 residues long.

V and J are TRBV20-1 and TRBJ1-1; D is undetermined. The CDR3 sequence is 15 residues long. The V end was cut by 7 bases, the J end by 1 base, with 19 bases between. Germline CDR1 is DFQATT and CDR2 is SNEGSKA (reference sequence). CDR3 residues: CSDLNAASENTEAFF. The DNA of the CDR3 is TGCAGTGACCTAAACGCAGCTTCAGAGAACACTGAAGCTTTCTTT.

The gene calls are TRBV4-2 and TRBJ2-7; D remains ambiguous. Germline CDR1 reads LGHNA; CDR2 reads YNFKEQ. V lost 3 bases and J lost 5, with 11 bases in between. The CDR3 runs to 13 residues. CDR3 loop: CASSQNPKDEQYF. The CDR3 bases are TGTGCCAGCAGCCAGAACCCGAAGGACGAGCAGTACTTC.

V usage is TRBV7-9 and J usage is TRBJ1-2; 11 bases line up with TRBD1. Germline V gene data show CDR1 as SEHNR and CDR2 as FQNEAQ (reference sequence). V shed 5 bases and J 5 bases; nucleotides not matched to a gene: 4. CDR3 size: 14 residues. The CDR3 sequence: CASSMGQGVYGYTF. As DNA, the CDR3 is TGTGCCAGCAGCATGGGACAGGGGGTGTATGGCTACACCTTC.

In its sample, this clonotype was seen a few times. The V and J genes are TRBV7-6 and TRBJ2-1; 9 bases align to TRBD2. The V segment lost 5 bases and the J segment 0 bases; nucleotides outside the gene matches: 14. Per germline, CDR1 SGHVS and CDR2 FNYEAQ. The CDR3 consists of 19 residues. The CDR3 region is CASSPEASGIRSSYNEQFF. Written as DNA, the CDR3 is TGTGCCAGCAGCCCAGAGGCTAGCGGGATACGGAGCTCCTACAATGAGCAGTTCTTC.

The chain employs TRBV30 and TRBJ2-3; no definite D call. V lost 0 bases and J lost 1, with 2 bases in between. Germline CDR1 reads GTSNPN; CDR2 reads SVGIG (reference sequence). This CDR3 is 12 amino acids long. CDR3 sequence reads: CAWSVRTDTQYF. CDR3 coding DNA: TGTGCCTGGAGTGTACGCACAGATACGCAGTATTTT. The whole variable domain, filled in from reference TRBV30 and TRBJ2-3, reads SQTIHQWPATLVQPVGSPLSLECTVEGTSNPNLYWYRQAAGRGLQLLFYSVGIGQISSEVPQNLSASRPQDRQFILSSKKLLLSDSGFYLCAWSVRTDTQYFGPGTRLTVL.

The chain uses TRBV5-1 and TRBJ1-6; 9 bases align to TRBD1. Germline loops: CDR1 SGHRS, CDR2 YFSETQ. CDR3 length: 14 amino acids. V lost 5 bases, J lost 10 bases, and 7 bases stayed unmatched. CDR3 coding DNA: TGCGCCAGCAGGCCGGGACAGGGCGCCTCACCCCTCCACTTT. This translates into CASRPGQGASPLHF.

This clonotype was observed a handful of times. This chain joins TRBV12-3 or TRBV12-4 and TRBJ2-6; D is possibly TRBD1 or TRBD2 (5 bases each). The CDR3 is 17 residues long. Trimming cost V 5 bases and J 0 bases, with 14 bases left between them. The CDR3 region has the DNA TGTGCCAGCAGTCCGGGCCCCGGGGCCTCTGGGGCCAACGTCCTGACTTTC. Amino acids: CASSPGPGASGANVLTF.

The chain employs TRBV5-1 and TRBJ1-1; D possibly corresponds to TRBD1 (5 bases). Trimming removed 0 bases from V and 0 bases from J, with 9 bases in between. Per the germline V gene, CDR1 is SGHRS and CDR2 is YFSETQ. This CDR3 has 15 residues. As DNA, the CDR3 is TGCGCCAGCAGCTTGGGGGGGAAACTGAACACTGAAGCTTTCTTT. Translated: CASSLGGKLNTEAFF. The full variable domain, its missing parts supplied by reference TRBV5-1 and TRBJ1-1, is KAGVTQTPRYLIKTRGQQVTLSCSPISGHRSVSWYQQTPGQGLQFLFEYFSETQRNKGNFPGRFSGRQFSNSRSEMNVSTLELGDSALYLCASSLGGKLNTEAFFGQGTRLTVV.

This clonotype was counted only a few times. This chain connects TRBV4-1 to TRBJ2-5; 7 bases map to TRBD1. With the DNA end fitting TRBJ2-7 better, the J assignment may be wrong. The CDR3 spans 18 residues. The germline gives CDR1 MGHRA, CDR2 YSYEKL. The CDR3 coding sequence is TGCGCCAGCAGCCAAGTCAGAGGGGGCGAGGTTCCCACCAACGAGCAGTACTTC. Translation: CASSQVRGGEVPTNEQYF.

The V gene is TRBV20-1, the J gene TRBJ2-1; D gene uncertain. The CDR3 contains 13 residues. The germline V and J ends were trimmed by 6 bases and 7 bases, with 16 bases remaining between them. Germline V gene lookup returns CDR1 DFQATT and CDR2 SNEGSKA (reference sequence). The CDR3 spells CSALDTFRNEQFF. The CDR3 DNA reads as TGCAGTGCCCTAGATACTTTTAGAAATGAGCAGTTCTTC.

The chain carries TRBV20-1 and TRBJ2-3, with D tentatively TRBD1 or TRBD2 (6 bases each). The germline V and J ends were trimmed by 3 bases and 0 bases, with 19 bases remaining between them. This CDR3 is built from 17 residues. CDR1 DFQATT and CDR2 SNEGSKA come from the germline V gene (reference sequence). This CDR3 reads CSASRAGGGKSTDTQYF. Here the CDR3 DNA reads TGCAGTGCTAGCCGCGCCGGGGGCGGGAAAAGCACAGATACGCAGTATTTT.

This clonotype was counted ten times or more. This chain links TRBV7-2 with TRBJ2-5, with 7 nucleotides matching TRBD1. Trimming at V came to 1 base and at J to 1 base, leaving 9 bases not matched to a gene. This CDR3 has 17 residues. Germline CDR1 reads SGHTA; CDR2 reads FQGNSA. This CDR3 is CASSLEVRGFPQETQYF. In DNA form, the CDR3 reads TGTGCCAGCAGCTTAGAGGTCAGGGGGTTCCCCCAAGAGACCCAGTACTTC.

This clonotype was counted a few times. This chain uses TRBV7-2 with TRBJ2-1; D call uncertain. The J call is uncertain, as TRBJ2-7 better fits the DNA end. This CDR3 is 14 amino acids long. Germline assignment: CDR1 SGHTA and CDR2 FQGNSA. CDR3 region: CASSCGPAYYEQYF. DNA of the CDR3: TGTGCCAGCAGCTGTGGACCAGCCTATTACGAGCAGTACTTC.

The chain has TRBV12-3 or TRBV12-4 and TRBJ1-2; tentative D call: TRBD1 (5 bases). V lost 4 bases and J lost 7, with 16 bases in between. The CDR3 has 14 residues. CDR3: CASSSMGLRPGYTF. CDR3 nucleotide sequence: TGTGCCAGCAGTTCCATGGGACTACGGCCTGGCTACACCTTC.

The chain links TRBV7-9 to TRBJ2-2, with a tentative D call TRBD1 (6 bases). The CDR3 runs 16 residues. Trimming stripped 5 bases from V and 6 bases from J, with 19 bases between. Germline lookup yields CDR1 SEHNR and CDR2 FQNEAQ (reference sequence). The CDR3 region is CASSHAGRGVPGELFF. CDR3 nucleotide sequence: TGTGCCAGCAGCCACGCGGGCAGGGGAGTTCCCGGGGAGCTGTTTTTT.

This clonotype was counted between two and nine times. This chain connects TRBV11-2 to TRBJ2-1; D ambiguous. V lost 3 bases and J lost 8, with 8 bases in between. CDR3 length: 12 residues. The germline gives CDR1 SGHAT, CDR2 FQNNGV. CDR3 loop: CASSLAHYEQFF. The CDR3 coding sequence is TGTGCCAGCAGCTTGGCCCATTATGAGCAGTTCTTC.

CDR3 residues: CSAATSGRGNEQFF. CDR3 bases: TGCAGTGCCGCAACTAGCGGGAGGGGAAATGAGCAGTTCTTC. V gene TRBV20-1 combines with J gene TRBJ2-1; 13 positions agree with TRBD2. The germline CDR1 and CDR2 sequences are DFQATT and SNEGSKA (reference sequence). Trimming at V came to 6 bases and at J to 7 bases, leaving 6 bases not matched to a gene. This CDR3 is 14 amino acids long.

As DNA, the CDR3 is TGCGCCAGCAATGACAGATTGGTTACGAACACCGGGGAGCTGTTTTTT. Its protein is CASNDRLVTNTGELFF. This chain uses TRBV5-1 with TRBJ2-2; D possibly corresponds to TRBD1 (5 bases). The germline V gene has CDR1 SGHRS and CDR2 YFSETQ. V was clipped by 6 bases and J by 0 bases, with 15 bases between them. The CDR3 spans 16 residues.

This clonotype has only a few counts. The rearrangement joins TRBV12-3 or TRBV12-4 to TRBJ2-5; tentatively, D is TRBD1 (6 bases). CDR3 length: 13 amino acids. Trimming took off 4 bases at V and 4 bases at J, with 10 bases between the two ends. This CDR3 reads CASSSIQGETQYF. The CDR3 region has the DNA TGTGCCAGCAGTTCCATACAGGGAGAGACCCAGTACTTC.

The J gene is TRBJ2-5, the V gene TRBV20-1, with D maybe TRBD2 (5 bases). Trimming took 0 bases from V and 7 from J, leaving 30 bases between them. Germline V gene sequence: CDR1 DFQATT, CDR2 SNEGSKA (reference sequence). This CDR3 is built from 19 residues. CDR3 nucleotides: TGCAGTGCTAGAGATCTCAAGTCGGGGTACCAGATTCAGGAGGTGACCCAGTACTTC. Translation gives CSARDLKSGYQIQEVTQYF.

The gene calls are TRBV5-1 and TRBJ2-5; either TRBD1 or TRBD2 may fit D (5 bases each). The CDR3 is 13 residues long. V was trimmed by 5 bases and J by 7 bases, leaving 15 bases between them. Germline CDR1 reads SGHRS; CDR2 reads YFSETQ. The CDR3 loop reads CASRGGERGTQYF. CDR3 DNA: TGCGCCAGCAGAGGTGGGGAGAGGGGGACCCAGTACTTC.

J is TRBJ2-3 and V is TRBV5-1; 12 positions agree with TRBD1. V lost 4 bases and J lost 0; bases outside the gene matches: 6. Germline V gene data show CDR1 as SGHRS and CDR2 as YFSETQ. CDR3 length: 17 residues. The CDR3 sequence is CASSQGQGAPSTDTQYF. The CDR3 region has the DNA TGCGCCAGCAGCCAGGGACAGGGGGCGCCTAGCACAGATACGCAGTATTTT.